This passage covers 18 T cell receptor beta chains from one sample sequenced in a study of cytomegalovirus exposure and HLA in healthy donors. The PCR employed 60 Vbeta primers together with 13 Jbeta primers. Sequencing used immunoSEQ multiplex PCR; TCRdb keeps in-frame clones, though not all of them. The table has approximately 150,000 clones, roughly 80% seen once. Sequencing was performed on PBMCs. All receptors derive from a male donor in good health and CMV-seronegative.

This rearrangement joins TRBV6-5 to TRBJ2-2; D not certain. Trimming left V 2 bases short and J 2 bases short, with 9 bases between. The CDR3 is 15 amino acids. The germline V gene has CDR1 MNHEY and CDR2 SVGAGI. CDR3 residues: CASSYVHRNTGELFF. CDR3 DNA sequence: TGTGCCAGCAGTTACGTTCACAGAAACACCGGGGAGCTGTTTTTT.

This clone was recorded only once. The J gene is TRBJ1-5, the V gene TRBV5-1, with D possibly matching TRBD1 (6 bases). V dropped 0 bases and J dropped 3 bases, with 7 bases sitting between them. This CDR3 is built from 14 residues. The germline V gene encodes CDR1 SGHRS and CDR2 YFSETQ. CDR3 nucleotide sequence: TGCGCCAGCAGCTTGGCAGGGGCCAATCAGCCCCAGCATTTT. Translating gives CASSLAGANQPQHF.

The chain combines TRBV5-8 with TRBJ2-1; the match to TRBD2 covers 14 bases. This CDR3 has 15 amino acids. Trimming at V came to 4 bases and at J to 9 bases, leaving 6 bases not matched to a gene. Looked up from germline, CDR1 is SGHTS and CDR2 is YDEGEE. The CDR3: CASSQTSGRAGEQFF. DNA of the CDR3: TGTGCCAGCAGCCAGACTAGCGGGAGGGCGGGTGAGCAGTTCTTC.

The chain recombines TRBV18 with TRBJ2-7; D gene unclear. V was shortened by 5 bases and J by 3 bases, with 5 bases between the two germline ends. CDR3 length: 11 residues. The V gene's germline CDR1 is KGHSH and CDR2 LQKENI. CDR3 in DNA: TGTGCCAGCTCAGCTAACTACGAGCAGTACTTC. Translated: CASSANYEQYF.

J is TRBJ1-2 and V is TRBV4-3; D possibly corresponds to TRBD1 (5 bases). Trimming shortened V by 3 bases and J by 7 bases, and 18 bases separated the two germline ends. The CDR3 consists of 15 residues. Germline loops: CDR1 LGHNA, CDR2 YSLEER. This CDR3 reads CASSHGHRASSGYTF. CDR3 coding DNA: TGCGCCAGCAGCCACGGACACCGGGCTAGTAGTGGCTACACCTTC.

The rearrangement links TRBV19 to TRBJ2-7; TRBD1 matches at 7 bases. The V gene end was trimmed by 4 bases and the J gene end by 6 bases; junction bases not matched to a gene: 3. Germline V lookup: CDR1 LNHDA, CDR2 SQIVND (reference sequence). The CDR3 extends over 12 amino acids. In DNA, the CDR3 is TGTGCCAGTAGTACATACAGGGGCGAGCAGTACTTC. Translated, it gives CASSTYRGEQYF.

On this clone itself: At one end the junction does not follow the germline gene, possibly because of a read error. The chain employs TRBV7-9 and TRBJ2-1; TRBD2 matches 7 bases. CDR3 length equals 12 residues. Germline CDR1 SEHNR, CDR2 FQNEAQ (reference sequence). Written as DNA, the CDR3 is TGTTCCAGCAGACGGGGGGACAATGAGCAGTTCTTC. It codes for CSSRRGDNEQFF.

The V call is TRBV6-5, the J call TRBJ2-3, with 10 nucleotides matching TRBD1. Germline V gives CDR1 MNHEY, CDR2 SVGAGI. J was trimmed by 5 bases and V by 0 bases; bases with no gene match: 5. The length of the CDR3 is 16 residues. The CDR3 region has the DNA TGTGCCAGCAGTTACTCCCCGGGACAGGGGTTAGATACGCAGTATTTT. It yields the protein CASSYSPGQGLDTQYF.

In this sample, this clone turned up a few times. CDR3: CASSDITVGGELFF. The CDR3 DNA reads TGTGCCAGCAGTGACATAACCGTGGGAGGAGAACTGTTTTTT. The J gene is TRBJ1-4, the V gene TRBV2; D not resolved. The CDR3 consists of 14 residues. In germline, CDR1 is SNHLY, CDR2 FYNNEI. Trimming stripped 3 bases from V and 12 bases from J, with 17 bases between.

The chain recombines TRBV19 with TRBJ2-3; 16 positions match TRBD2. The CDR3 is made up of 14 amino acids. Per germline, CDR1 LNHDA and CDR2 SQIVND (reference sequence). The CDR3 DNA reads as TGTGCTATCGGGACTAGCGGGAGGGCCGGTACGCAGTATTTT. This encodes CAIGTSGRAGTQYF. Based on the CDR3 plus reference TRBV19 and TRBJ2-3, the full variable domain is DGGITQSPKYLFRKEGQNVTLSCEQNLNHDAMYWYRQDPGQGLRLIYYSQIVNDFQKGDIAEGYSVSREKKESFPLTVTSAQKNPTAFYLCAIGTSGRAGTQYFGPGTRLTVL.

This clone was observed a single time. The J gene is TRBJ1-3, the V gene TRBV19, with D perhaps TRBD1 (5 bases). The CDR3 contains 14 residues. CDR1 is LNHDA and CDR2 is SQIVND in the germline V gene (reference sequence). V was cut by 5 bases and J by 4 bases, with 12 bases left in between. The CDR3 is CASSPQGNGNTIYF. The CDR3 DNA follows: TGTGCCAGTAGTCCCCAGGGTAACGGAAACACCATATATTTT.

A few counts support this clone. This sequence joins TRBV19 and TRBJ2-1; D is possibly TRBD2 (6 bases). In germline, CDR1 is LNHDA, CDR2 SQIVND (reference sequence). Deletions cut 10 bases from V and 7 bases from J, with 20 bases between. This CDR3 contains 14 residues. CDR3 amino acids: CATTGVSGGNEQFF. The CDR3, as DNA: TGTGCCACCACGGGGGTATCGGGTGGAAATGAGCAGTTCTTC.

The J gene is TRBJ2-5, the V gene TRBV7-2; D call uncertain. The V end was cut by 1 base, the J end by 3 bases, with 9 bases between. CDR1 and CDR2 from the germline V gene are SGHTA and FQGNSA. This CDR3 spans 14 amino acids. This CDR3 reads CASSLERVKETQYF. The CDR3 bases are TGTGCCAGCAGCTTAGAGCGCGTTAAAGAGACCCAGTACTTC. Full variable domain (missing parts from reference TRBV7-2 and TRBJ2-5): GAGVSQSPSNKVTEKGKDVELRCDPISGHTALYWYRQSLGQGLEFLIYFQGNSAPDKSGLPSDRFSAERTGGSVSTLTIQRTQQEDSAVYLCASSLERVKETQYFGPGTRLLVL.

This chain links TRBV15 with TRBJ2-7; 12 bases agree with TRBD2. CDR3 size: 17 residues. The V and J ends lost 0 bases and 2 bases, in that order; junction bases with no gene match: 5. Germline-derived CDR1 and CDR2 are LNHNV and YYDKDF (reference sequence). CDR3 bases: TGTGCCACCAGCAGAGATGTAGGACTAGCGGGGCCCTACGAGCAGTACTTC. Its translation is CATSRDVGLAGPYEQYF.

This chain links TRBV7-2 with TRBJ2-2, with D maybe TRBD1 (6 bases). Germline CDR1 reads SGHTA; CDR2 reads FQGNSA. The V end lost 6 bases, the J end lost 4 bases, and 15 bases lay between the germline ends. The CDR3 runs to 15 residues. CDR3 protein: CASRQQGGVTGELFF. The CDR3 nucleotides are TGTGCCAGCAGACAACAGGGTGGTGTCACCGGGGAGCTGTTTTTT. The full variable domain, completed using reference TRBV7-2 and TRBJ2-2, is GAGVSQSPSNKVTEKGKDVELRCDPISGHTALYWYRQSLGQGLEFLIYFQGNSAPDKSGLPSDRFSAERTGGSVSTLTIQRTQQEDSAVYLCASRQQGGVTGELFFGEGSRLTVL.

The chain carries TRBV5-6 and TRBJ1-2, with D maybe TRBD1 (6 bases). Germline CDR1 reads SGHDT; CDR2 reads YYEEEE. Trimming took off 7 bases at V and 4 bases at J, with 20 bases between the two ends. The CDR3 contains 15 residues. The CDR3 protein is CASARTEAGAYGYTF. DNA for the CDR3: TGTGCCAGCGCCAGAACTGAGGCGGGGGCCTATGGCTACACCTTC.

This chain connects TRBV18 to TRBJ2-1, with D maybe TRBD1 (6 bases). CDR1 is KGHSH and CDR2 is LQKENI in the germline V gene. This CDR3 is 15 amino acids long. The V gene lost 3 bases and the J gene lost 4 bases, with 13 bases spanning the gap. The CDR3 sequence: CASSPTDRSYNEQFF. In nucleotides, the CDR3 is TGTGCCAGCTCACCCACCGACAGGAGTTACAATGAGCAGTTCTTC.

In the case of this clone: Its ends do not fully match the called genes, so a read error is possible. The V and J genes are TRBV7-9 and TRBJ1-1; the match to TRBD1 covers 8 bases. The CDR3 extends over 16 amino acids. Germline V gene sequence: CDR1 SEHNR, CDR2 FQNEAQ (reference sequence). The CDR3 nucleotides are TGTTCCAGCAGCTCGACCCTGACAGGGGTGAACACTGAAGCTTTCTTT. As protein: CSSSSTLTGVNTEAFF. Full variable domain (rest looked up from reference TRBV7-9 and TRBJ1-1): DTGVSQNPRHKITKRGQNVTFRCDPISEHNRLYWYRQTLGQGPEFLTYFQNEAQLEKSRLLSDRFSAERPKGSFSTLEIQRTEQGDSAMYLCSSSSTLTGVNTEAFFGQGTRLTVV.